The 17 T cell receptor beta chains below all came from one sample that was sequenced in a study of T cell responses to AZD1222 COVID-19 vaccine. TCRdb's table, derived via immunoSEQ multiplex PCR, lists solely in-frame clones and lacks some. The sample has about 130,000 clones; 88% are singletons. The sample was peripheral blood, taken on day 0 of AZD1222 vaccination. The receptors stem from an adult in good health.

The chain links TRBV7-3 to TRBJ1-2; D is ambiguous. V was cut by 5 bases and J by 5 bases, with 12 bases left in between. The CDR3 length is 13 residues. Germline-derived CDR1 and CDR2 are SGHTA and FQGTGA. This CDR3 is CASSPGAPYGYTF. In nucleotides, the CDR3 is TGTGCCAGCAGCCCGGGTGCACCATATGGCTACACCTTC.

V gene TRBV6-2 or TRBV6-3 combines with J gene TRBJ2-1, with D unresolved. The V end was cut by 2 bases, the J end by 7 bases, with 12 bases between. CDR3 length: 14 residues. CDR1 and CDR2 from the germline V gene are MNHEY and SVGEGT. The CDR3 DNA is TGTGCCAGCAGTTACGACGGTAGCTCTAATGAGCAGTTCTTC. Translating it yields CASSYDGSSNEQFF.

The J gene is TRBJ1-1, the V gene TRBV19; 9 bases line up with TRBD1. The CDR3 length is 16 residues. Germline values: CDR1 LNHDA, CDR2 SQIVND (reference sequence). J was trimmed by 1 base and V by 5 bases; bases with no gene match: 8. The CDR3: CASSLWTGQGNTEAFF. CDR3 bases: TGTGCCAGTAGTCTCTGGACGGGACAGGGGAACACTGAAGCTTTCTTT.

In its sample, this clone was seen once. The rearrangement links TRBV5-1 to TRBJ2-5; D uncertain. V lost 6 bases and J lost 0, with 12 bases in between. This CDR3 is 14 amino acids long. Germline V gene data show CDR1 as SGHRS and CDR2 as YFSETQ. The CDR3 DNA follows: TGCGCCAGCAAGCTTCCCGGGTACCAAGAGACCCAGTACTTC. As protein: CASKLPGYQETQYF.

The chain joins TRBV4-2 to TRBJ2-7; 12 positions match TRBD2. This CDR3 comprises 16 residues. Trimming at V came to 0 bases and at J to 6 bases, leaving 6 bases not matched to a gene. The V gene's germline CDR1 is LGHNA and CDR2 YNFKEQ. This CDR3 is CASSQDYQLAGGEQYF. DNA for the CDR3: TGTGCCAGCAGCCAAGATTATCAACTAGCGGGGGGCGAGCAGTACTTC.

The gene calls are TRBV6-5 and TRBJ1-2, with D possibly matching TRBD1 (6 bases). V was cut by 11 bases and J by 4 bases, with 11 bases left in between. There are 11 residues in the CDR3. CDR1 and CDR2 from the germline V gene are MNHEY and SVGAGI. The DNA for the CDR3 is TGTGCCTCGCGGGGGGCCTATGGCTACACCTTC. Its translation is CASRGAYGYTF.

The V and J genes are TRBV4-1 and TRBJ2-7; TRBD2 matches 8 bases. The CDR3 is 18 amino acids. CDR1 and CDR2 (germline): MGHRA, YSYEKL. Losses at the gene ends were 2 bases for V and 1 base for J; bases not matched to a gene: 13. The CDR3 DNA is TGCGCCAGCAGCCAAACACCACTAGCGGAGCTACAGTCCTACGAGCAGTACTTC. Residues: CASSQTPLAELQSYEQYF.

DNA for the CDR3: TGCGCCAGCAGCGTGACTAGCGGGAGCTCCTACGAGCAGTACTTC. Amino acids: CASSVTSGSSYEQYF. J is TRBJ2-7 and V is TRBV10-2; 12 bases are a match to TRBD2. V dropped 6 bases and J dropped 0; count of bases not matched to a gene: 3. Germline V gene lookup returns CDR1 WSHSY and CDR2 SAAADI. The length of the CDR3 is 15 residues.

V usage is TRBV29-1 and J usage is TRBJ1-1, with D possibly being TRBD1 (5 bases). The CDR3 sequence is 12 residues long. Germline V gene lookup returns CDR1 SQVTM and CDR2 ANQGSEA. The V end was cut by 7 bases, the J end by 4 bases, with 13 bases between. CDR3: CSASQGSTEAFF. CDR3 sequence (DNA): TGCAGCGCCAGTCAGGGTAGCACTGAAGCTTTCTTT.

The count of this clone is one. This sequence joins TRBV10-1 and TRBJ1-4; 8 nucleotides align to TRBD1. Germline-derived CDR1 and CDR2 are WNHNN and SYGVQD (reference sequence). The CDR3 length is 18 residues. Losses at the gene ends were 8 bases for V and 7 bases for J; bases not matched to a gene: 21. CDR3 sequence reads: CASSKGGQGGTLGEKLFF. In nucleotides, the CDR3 is TGCGCCAGCTCAAAGGGTGGACAGGGAGGGACGCTAGGTGAAAAACTGTTTTTT.

V and J are TRBV7-9 and TRBJ2-5; TRBD2 aligns across 12 bases. CDR3 length equals 15 residues. With V trimmed by 1 base and J by 5 bases, 2 bases remained unmatched. The germline CDR1 and CDR2 sequences are SEHNR and FQNEAQ (reference sequence). The CDR3 DNA sequence: TGTGCCAGCAGCTTAGTACTAGCGGGGGGTGAGACCCAGTACTTC. Amino acids: CASSLVLAGGETQYF.

This clone showed up just a few times. CDR3 sequence: CASSAGTGTTPEQYF. DNA of the CDR3: TGTGCCAGCAGCGCCGGGACAGGGACGACGCCCGAGCAGTACTTC. The chain carries TRBV9 and TRBJ2-7, with 9 bases aligning to TRBD1. This CDR3 is 15 amino acids long. After removal of 3 bases from V and 6 bases from J, the junction contained 10 bases not matched to a gene. Germline lookup yields CDR1 SGDLS and CDR2 YYNGEE.

V gene TRBV12-3 or TRBV12-4 combines with J gene TRBJ1-4, with TRBD1 as a possible D gene (6 bases). The CDR3 consists of 13 residues. Trimming removed 10 bases from V and 7 bases from J, with 16 bases in between. CDR3 amino acids: CATGGAGSEKLFF. CDR3 in DNA: TGTGCCACCGGGGGGGCGGGCAGTGAAAAACTGTTTTTT.

The CDR3 nucleotides are TGTGCCAGCAGCCTTGTTGACGAAGGGACGAACACTGAAGCTTTCTTT. Protein: CASSLVDEGTNTEAFF. The rearrangement joins TRBV7-9 to TRBJ1-1, with a possible D match to TRBD1 (5 bases). V lost 5 bases to trimming and J lost 1 base, with 17 bases between them. This CDR3 contains 16 residues. Germline CDR1 and CDR2: SEHNR and FQNEAQ (reference sequence).

The V and J genes are TRBV4-3 and TRBJ2-3; 9 positions agree with TRBD1. The CDR3 consists of 17 residues. Trimming removed 1 base from V and 1 base from J; junction bases left unmatched: 6. The germline CDR1 and CDR2 sequences are LGHNA and YSLEER. The CDR3 DNA follows: TGCGCCAGCAGCCAAGGGAAGACAGGGGGAGGCACAGATACGCAGTATTTT. This encodes CASSQGKTGGGTDTQYF.

V and J are TRBV29-1 and TRBJ2-5; 10 positions agree with TRBD2. This CDR3 has 13 residues. Trimming took 6 bases from V and 5 from J; bases not matched to a gene: 6. Germline V gene lookup returns CDR1 SQVTM and CDR2 ANQGSEA. CDR3 nucleotide sequence: TGCAGCGTCGGACTAGCGGTCCCCGAGACCCAGTACTTC. It yields the protein CSVGLAVPETQYF.

This clone has more than one count but fewer than ten. The gene calls are TRBV6-2 or TRBV6-3 and TRBJ2-7, with 8 bases identical to TRBD2. Looked up from germline, CDR1 is MNHEY and CDR2 is SVGEGT. J was trimmed by 2 bases and V by 3 bases; bases with no gene match: 6. The CDR3 covers 15 residues. Here the CDR3 DNA reads TGTGCCAGCAGTTATAGGCTAGCGGGCACCTACGAGCAGTACTTC. Its protein is CASSYRLAGTYEQYF.